The entry that follows covers one TCR beta chain sequence. Its antigen remains unidentified. This sample is drawn from a study of beta chain features in type 1 diabetes. Notes on the study in general: TCRB CDR3s from Type 1 diabetes patients were moderately but significantly shorter in all four CD4+ subsets.

Expressed TCRB transcripts got sequenced, as all isolated RNA was reverse transcribed. TCRdb's copy holds only in-frame clones and misses some; the assay was immunoSEQ multiplex PCR. Of hundreds of thousands of clones listed, over 12% are singletons. This clonotype was obtained from a man aged 18 to 30 with type 1 diabetes. The sequenced sample was naive CD4+ T cells from blood.

The chain's CDR3 is CASSQQDFPNTEAFF. The DNA for the CDR3 is TGTGCCAGCAGCCAACAGGACTTCCCGAACACTGAAGCTTTCTTT. The chain combines TRBV14 with TRBJ1-1, with D unclear. Germline lookup yields CDR1 SGHDN and CDR2 FVKESK. The ends were cut back, 2 bases at V and 1 base at J, with 11 bases in the middle. This CDR3 contains 15 residues.